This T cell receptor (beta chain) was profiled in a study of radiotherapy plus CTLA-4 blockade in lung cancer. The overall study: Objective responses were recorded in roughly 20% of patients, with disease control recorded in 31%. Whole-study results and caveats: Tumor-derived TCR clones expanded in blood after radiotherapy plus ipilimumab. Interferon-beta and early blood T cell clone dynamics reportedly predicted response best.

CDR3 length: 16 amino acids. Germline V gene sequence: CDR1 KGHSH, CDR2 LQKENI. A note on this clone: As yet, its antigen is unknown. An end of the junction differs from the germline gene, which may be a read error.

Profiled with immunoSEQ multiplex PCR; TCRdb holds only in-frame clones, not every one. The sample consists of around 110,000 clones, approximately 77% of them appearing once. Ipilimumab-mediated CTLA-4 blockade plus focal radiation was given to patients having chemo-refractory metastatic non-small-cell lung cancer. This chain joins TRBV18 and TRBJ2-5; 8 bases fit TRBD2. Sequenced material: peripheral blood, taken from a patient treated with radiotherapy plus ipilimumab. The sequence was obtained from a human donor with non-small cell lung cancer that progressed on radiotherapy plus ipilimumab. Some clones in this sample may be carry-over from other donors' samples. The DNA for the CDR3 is TGTGCCACCTCAACATCTCGGACTACGGGGGGGTTGGCCCAGTACTTC. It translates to CATSTSRTTGGLAQYF.